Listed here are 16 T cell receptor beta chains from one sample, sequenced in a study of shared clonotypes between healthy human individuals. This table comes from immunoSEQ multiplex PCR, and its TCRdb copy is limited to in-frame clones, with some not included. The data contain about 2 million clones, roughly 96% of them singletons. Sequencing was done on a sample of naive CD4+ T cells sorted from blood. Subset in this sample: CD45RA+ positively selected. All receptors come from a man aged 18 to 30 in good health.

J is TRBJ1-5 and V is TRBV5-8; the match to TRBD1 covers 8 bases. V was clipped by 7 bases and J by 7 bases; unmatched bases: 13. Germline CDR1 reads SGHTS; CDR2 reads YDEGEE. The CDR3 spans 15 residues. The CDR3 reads CASSPSGQGLQPQHF. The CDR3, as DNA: TGTGCCAGCTCCCCTTCCGGACAGGGTTTGCAGCCCCAGCATTTT.

The DNA for the CDR3 is TGTGCCAGCAGCCTAGCGGGAGGGCTATACAATGAGCAGTTCTTC. Translated: CASSLAGGLYNEQFF. This rearrangement joins TRBV5-8 to TRBJ2-1; 12 bases align to TRBD2. The CDR3 extends over 15 amino acids. Germline V gives CDR1 SGHTS, CDR2 YDEGEE. Germline trimming cut 4 bases from V and 4 bases from J; bases unmatched to any gene: 3.

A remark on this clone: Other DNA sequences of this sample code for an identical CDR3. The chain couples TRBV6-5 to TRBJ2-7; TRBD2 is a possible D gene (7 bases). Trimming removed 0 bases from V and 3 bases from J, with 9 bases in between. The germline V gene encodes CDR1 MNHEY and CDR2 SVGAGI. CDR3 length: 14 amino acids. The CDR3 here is CASSYSRGGYEQYF. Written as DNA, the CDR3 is TGTGCCAGCAGTTACTCTAGGGGGGGCTACGAGCAGTACTTC.

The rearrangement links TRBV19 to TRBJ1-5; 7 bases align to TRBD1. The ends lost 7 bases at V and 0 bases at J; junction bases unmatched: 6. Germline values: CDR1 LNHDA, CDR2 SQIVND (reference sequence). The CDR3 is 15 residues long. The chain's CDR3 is CASIGQVNSNQPQHF. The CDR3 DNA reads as TGTGCCAGTATCGGACAGGTTAATAGCAATCAGCCCCAGCATTTT.

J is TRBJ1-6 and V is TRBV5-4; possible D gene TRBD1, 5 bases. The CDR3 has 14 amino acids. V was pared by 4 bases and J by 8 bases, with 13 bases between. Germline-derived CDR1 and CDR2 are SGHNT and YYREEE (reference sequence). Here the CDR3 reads CASSRDSGDSPLHF. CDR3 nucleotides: TGTGCCAGCAGCCGGGACTCCGGGGATTCACCCCTCCACTTT.

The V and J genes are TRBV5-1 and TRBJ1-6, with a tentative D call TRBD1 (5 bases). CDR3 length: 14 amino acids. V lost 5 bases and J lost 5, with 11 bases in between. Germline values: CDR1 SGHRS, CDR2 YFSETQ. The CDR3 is CASRLTGDNSPLHF. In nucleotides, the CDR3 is TGCGCCAGCAGACTGACGGGGGATAATTCACCCCTCCACTTT.

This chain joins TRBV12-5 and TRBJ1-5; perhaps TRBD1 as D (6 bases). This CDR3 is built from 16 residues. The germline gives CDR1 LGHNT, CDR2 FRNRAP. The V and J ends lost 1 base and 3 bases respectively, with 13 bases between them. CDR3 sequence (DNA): TGTGCTAGTGGTTTGGGACAGGCAAGTAACAATCAGCCCCAGCATTTT. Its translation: CASGLGQASNNQPQHF.

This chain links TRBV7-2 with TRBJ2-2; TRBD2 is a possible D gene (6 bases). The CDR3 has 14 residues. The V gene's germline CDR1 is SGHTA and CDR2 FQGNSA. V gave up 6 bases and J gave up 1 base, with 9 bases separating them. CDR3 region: CASRISGNTGELFF. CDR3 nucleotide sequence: TGTGCCAGCAGAATTAGCGGGAACACCGGGGAGCTGTTTTTT. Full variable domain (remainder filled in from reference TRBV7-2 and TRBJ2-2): GAGVSQSPSNKVTEKGKDVELRCDPISGHTALYWYRQSLGQGLEFLIYFQGNSAPDKSGLPSDRFSAERTGGSVSTLTIQRTQQEDSAVYLCASRISGNTGELFFGEGSRLTVL.

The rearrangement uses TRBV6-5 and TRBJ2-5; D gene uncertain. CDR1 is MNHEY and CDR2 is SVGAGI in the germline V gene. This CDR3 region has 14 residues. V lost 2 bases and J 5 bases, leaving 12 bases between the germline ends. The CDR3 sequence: CASSYTPDSETQYF. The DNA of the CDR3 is TGTGCCAGCAGTTACACTCCAGATTCCGAGACCCAGTACTTC.

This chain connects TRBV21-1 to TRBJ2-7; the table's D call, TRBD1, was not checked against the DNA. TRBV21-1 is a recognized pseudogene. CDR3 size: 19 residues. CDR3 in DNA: TGTGCCAGCAGCCCCCGAAGGGGACAGGGGCCGCGGAGCTCCTACGAGCAGTACTTC. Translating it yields CASSPRRGQGPRSSYEQYF.

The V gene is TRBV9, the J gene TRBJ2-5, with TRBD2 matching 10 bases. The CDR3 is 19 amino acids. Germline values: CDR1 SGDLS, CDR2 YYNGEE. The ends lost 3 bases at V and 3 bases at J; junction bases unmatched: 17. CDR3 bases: TGTGCCAGCAGCGCATCCGGTCCTACGCCTAGCGGGGGAGAAGAGACCCAGTACTTC. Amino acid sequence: CASSASGPTPSGGEETQYF.

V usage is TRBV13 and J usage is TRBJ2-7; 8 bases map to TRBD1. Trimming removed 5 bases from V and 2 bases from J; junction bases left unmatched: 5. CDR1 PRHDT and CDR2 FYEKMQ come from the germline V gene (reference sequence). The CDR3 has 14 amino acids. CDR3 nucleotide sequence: TGTGCCAGCAGCCTCCGGGACAGGACCTACGAGCAGTACTTC. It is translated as CASSLRDRTYEQYF. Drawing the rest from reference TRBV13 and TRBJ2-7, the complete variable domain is AAGVIQSPRHLIKEKRETATLKCYPIPRHDTVYWYQQGPGQDPQFLISFYEKMQSDKGSIPDRFSAQQFSDYHSELNMSSLELGDSALYFCASSLRDRTYEQYFGPGTRLTVT.

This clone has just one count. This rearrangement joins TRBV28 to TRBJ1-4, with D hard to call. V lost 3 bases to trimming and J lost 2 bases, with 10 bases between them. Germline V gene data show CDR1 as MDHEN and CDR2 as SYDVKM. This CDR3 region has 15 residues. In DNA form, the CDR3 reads TGTGCCAGCAGTTTTGGAGGAGGGACTAATGAAAAACTGTTTTTT. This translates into CASSFGGGTNEKLFF.

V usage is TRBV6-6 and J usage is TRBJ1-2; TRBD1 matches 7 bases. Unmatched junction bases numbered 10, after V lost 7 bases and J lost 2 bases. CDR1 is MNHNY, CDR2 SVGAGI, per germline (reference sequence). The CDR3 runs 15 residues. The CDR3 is CASIPTLTGNYGYTF. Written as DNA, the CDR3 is TGTGCCAGCATCCCCACTCTGACAGGGAACTATGGCTACACCTTC.

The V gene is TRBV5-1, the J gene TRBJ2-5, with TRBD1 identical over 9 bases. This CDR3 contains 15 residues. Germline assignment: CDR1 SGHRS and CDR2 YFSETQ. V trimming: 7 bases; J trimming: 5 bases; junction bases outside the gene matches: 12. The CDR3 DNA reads TGCGCCAGCTCGCCCCGAGGACAGGGGACGGAGACCCAGTACTTC. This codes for CASSPRGQGTETQYF.

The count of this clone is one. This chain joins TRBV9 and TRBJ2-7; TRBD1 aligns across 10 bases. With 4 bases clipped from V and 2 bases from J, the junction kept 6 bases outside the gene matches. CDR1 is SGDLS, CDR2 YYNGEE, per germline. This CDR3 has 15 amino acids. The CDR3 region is CASSSNDRGPYEQYF. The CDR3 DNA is TGTGCCAGCAGCTCGAATGACAGGGGGCCCTACGAGCAGTACTTC.